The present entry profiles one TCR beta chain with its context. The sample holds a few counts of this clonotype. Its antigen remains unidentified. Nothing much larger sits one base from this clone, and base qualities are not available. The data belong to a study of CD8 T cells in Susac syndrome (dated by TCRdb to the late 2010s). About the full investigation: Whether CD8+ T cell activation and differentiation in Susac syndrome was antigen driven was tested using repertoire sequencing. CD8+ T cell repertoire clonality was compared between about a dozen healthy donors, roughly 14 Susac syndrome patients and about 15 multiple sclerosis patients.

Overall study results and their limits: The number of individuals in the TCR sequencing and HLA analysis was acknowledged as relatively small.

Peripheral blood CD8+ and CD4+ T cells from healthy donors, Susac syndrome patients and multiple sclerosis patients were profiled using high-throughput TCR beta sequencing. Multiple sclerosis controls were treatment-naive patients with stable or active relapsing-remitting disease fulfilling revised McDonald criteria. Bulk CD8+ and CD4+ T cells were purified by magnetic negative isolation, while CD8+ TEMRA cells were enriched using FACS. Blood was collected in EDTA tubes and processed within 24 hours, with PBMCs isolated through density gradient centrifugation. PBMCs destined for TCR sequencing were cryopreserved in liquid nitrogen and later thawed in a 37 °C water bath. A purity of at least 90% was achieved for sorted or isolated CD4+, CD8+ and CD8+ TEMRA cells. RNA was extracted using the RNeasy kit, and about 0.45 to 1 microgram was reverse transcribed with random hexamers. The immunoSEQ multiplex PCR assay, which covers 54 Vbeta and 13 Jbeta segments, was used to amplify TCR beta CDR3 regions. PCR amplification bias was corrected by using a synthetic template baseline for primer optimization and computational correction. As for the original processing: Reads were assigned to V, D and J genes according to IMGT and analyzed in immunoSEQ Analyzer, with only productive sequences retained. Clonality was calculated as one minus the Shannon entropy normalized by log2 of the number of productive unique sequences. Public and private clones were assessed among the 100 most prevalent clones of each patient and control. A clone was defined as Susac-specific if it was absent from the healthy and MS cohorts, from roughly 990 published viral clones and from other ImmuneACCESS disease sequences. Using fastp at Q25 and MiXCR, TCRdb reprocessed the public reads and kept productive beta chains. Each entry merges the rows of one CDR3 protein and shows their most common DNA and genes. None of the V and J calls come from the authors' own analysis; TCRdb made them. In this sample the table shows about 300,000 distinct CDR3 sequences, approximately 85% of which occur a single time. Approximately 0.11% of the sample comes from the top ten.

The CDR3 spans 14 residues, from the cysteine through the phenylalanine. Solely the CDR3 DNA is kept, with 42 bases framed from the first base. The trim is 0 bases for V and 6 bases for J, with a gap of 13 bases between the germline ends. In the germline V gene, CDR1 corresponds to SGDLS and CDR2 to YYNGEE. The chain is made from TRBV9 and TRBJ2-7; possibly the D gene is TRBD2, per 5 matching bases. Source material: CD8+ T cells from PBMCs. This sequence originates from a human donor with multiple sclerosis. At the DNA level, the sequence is TGTGCCAGCAGCGTAGTACCGGGTCTAGCCGAGCAGTACTTC. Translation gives CASSVVPGLAEQYF.